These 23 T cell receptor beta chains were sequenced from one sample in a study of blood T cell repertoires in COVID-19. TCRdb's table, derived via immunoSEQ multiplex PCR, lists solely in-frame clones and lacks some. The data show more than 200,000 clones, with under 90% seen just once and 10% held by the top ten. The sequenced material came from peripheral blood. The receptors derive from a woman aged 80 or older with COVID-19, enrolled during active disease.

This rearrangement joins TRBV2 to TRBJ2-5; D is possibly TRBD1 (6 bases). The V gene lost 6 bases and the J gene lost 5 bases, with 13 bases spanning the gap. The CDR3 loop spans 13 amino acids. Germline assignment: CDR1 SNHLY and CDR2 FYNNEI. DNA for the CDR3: TGTGCCAGCAGCGCACAGGGTACGGAGACCCAGTACTTC. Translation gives CASSAQGTETQYF.

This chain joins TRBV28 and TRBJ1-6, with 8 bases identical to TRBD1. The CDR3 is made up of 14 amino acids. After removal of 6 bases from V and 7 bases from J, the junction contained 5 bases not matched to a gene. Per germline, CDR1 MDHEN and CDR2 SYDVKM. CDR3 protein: CASRLTGANSPLHF. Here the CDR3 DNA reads TGTGCCAGCAGGCTGACAGGGGCGAATTCACCCCTCCACTTT.

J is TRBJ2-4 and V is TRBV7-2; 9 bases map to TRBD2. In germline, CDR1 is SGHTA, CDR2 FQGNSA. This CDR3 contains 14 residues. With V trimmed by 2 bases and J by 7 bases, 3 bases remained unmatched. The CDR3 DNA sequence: TGTGCCAGCAGCTTACTAGCGGGGAGGAACATTCAGTACTTC. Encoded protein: CASSLLAGRNIQYF.

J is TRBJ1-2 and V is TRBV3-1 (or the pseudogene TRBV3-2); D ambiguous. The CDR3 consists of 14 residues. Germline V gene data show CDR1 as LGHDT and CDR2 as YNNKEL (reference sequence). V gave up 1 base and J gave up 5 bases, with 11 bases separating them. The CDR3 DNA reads TGTGCCAGCAGCCAAGGAGGGATCAGGTATGGCTACACCTTC. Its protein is CASSQGGIRYGYTF.

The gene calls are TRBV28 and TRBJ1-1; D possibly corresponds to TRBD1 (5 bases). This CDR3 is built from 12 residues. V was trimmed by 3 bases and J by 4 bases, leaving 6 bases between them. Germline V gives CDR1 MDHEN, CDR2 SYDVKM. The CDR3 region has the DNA TGTGCCAGCAGTTTGGGGCTCACTGAAGCTTTCTTT. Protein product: CASSLGLTEAFF.

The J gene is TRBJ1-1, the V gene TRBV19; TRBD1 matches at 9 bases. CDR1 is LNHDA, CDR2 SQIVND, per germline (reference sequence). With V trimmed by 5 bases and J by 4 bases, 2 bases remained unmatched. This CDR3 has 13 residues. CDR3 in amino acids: CASSVDRGTEAFF. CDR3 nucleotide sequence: TGTGCCAGTAGTGTGGACAGGGGCACTGAAGCTTTCTTT.

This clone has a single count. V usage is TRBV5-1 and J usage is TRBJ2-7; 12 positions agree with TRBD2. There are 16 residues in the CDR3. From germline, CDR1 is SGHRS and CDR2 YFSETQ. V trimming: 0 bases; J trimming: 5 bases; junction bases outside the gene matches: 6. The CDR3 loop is CASSLGSSGGANEQYF. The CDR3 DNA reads TGCGCCAGCAGCTTGGGTTCTAGCGGGGGGGCGAACGAGCAGTACTTC.

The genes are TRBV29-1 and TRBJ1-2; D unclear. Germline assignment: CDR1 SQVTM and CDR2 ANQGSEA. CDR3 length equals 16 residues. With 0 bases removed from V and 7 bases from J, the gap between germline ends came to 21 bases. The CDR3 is CSVEERSPGRSRGYTF. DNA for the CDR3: TGCAGCGTTGAAGAAAGGTCCCCGGGGAGGTCTCGTGGCTACACCTTC.

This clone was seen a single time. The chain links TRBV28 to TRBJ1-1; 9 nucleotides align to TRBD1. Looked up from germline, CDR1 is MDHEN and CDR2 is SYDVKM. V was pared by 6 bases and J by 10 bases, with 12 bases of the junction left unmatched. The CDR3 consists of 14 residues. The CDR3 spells CASRTPGQGVGAFF. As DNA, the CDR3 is TGTGCCAGCAGGACTCCGGGACAGGGAGTTGGAGCTTTCTTT.

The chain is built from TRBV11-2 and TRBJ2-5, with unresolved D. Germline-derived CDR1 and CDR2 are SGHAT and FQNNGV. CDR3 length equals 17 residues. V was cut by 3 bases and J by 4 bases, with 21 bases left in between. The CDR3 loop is CASSFAVVVDLLETQYF. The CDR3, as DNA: TGTGCCAGCAGCTTTGCGGTAGTAGTAGATTTATTAGAGACCCAGTACTTC.

CDR3 region: CSASPYEQYF. CDR3 in DNA: TGCAGTGCTAGCCCGTACGAGCAGTACTTC. This sequence joins TRBV20-1 and TRBJ2-7; no definite D call. Germline V gene sequence: CDR1 DFQATT, CDR2 SNEGSKA (reference sequence). V lost 3 bases and J lost 4, with 4 bases in between. This CDR3 has 10 residues.

In nucleotides, the CDR3 is TGTGCCAGCAGCTTTGACAGGCCCCATTCACCCCTCCACTTT. It yields the protein CASSFDRPHSPLHF. The chain joins TRBV11-1 to TRBJ1-6; D may be TRBD1 (6 bases). This CDR3 is built from 14 residues. V was cut by 3 bases and J by 8 bases, with 11 bases left in between. CDR1 is SGHAT and CDR2 is FQDESV in the germline V gene (reference sequence).

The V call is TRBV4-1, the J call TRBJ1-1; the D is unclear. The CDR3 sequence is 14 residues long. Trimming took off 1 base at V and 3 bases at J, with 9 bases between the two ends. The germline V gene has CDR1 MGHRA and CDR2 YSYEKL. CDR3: CASSQVGAYTEAFF. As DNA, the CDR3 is TGCGCCAGCAGCCAAGTGGGAGCTTACACTGAAGCTTTCTTT.

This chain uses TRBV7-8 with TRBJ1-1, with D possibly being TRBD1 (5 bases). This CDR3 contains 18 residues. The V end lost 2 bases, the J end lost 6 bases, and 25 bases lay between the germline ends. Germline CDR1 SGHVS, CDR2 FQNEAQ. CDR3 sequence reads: CASSLFPGRITRGAEAFF. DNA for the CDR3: TGTGCCAGCAGCTTATTCCCTGGGAGGATAACACGGGGCGCTGAAGCTTTCTTT.

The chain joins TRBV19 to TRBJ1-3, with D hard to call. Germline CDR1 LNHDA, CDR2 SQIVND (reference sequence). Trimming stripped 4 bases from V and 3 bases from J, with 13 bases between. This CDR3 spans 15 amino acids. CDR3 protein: CASSTTPSGGNTIYF. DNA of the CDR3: TGTGCCAGTAGTACGACGCCCTCGGGTGGAAACACCATATATTTT.

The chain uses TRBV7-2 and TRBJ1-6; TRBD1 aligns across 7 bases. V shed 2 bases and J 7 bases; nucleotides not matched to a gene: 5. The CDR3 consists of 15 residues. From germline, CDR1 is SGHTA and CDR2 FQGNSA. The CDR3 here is CASSLKGGGNSPLHF. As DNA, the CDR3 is TGTGCCAGCAGCTTAAAAGGGGGCGGGAATTCACCCCTCCACTTT.

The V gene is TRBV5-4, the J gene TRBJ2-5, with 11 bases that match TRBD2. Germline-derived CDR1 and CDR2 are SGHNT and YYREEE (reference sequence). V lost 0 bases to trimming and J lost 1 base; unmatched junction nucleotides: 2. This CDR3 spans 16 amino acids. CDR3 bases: TGTGCCAGCAGCTTGGCTCTAGCGGGGGGCCAAGAGACCCAGTACTTC. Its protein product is CASSLALAGGQETQYF.

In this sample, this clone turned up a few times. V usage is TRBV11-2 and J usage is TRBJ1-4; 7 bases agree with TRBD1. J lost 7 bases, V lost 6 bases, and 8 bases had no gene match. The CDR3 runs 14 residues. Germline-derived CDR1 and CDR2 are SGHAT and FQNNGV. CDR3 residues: CASRSGTAFEKLFF. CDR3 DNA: TGTGCCAGCAGGTCCGGGACAGCCTTTGAAAAACTGTTTTTT.

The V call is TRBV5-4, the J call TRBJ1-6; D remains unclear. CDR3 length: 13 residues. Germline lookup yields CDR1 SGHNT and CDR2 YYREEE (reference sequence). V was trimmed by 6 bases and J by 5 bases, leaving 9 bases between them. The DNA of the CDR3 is TGTGCCAGCAACAGCGGGAATAATTCACCCCTCCACTTT. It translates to CASNSGNNSPLHF. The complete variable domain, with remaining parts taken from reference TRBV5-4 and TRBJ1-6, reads ETGVTQSPTHLIKTRGQQVTLRCSSQSGHNTVSWYQQALGQGPQFIFQYYREEENGRGNFPPRFSGLQFPNYSSELNVNALELDDSALYLCASNSGNNSPLHFGNGTRLTVT.

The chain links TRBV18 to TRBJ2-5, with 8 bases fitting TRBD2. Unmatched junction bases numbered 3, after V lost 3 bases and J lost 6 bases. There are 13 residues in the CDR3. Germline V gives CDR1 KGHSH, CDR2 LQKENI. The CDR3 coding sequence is TGTGCCAGCTCACCGGGACTAGGACAGACCCAGTACTTC. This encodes CASSPGLGQTQYF.

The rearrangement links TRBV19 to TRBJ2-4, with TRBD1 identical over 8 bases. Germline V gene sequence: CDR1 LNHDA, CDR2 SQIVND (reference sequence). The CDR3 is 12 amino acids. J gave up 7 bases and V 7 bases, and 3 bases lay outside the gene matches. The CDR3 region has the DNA TGTGCCAGTAATCAGGGGGCGAACATTCAGTACTTC. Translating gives CASNQGANIQYF.

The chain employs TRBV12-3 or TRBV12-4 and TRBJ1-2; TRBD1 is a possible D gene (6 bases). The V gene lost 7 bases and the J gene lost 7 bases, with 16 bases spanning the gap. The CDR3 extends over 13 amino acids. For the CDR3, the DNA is TGTGCCAGCATCAGGGGAGCGGGGGTTGGCTACACCTTC. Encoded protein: CASIRGAGVGYTF.

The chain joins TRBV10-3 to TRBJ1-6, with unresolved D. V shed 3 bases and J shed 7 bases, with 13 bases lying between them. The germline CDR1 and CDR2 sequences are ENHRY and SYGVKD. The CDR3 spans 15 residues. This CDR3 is CAISDLLGGNSPLHF. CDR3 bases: TGTGCCATCAGTGACCTCCTGGGAGGGAATTCACCCCTCCACTTT.